This TCR beta chain was identified during a study of T-cell memory formation after mild COVID-19. Study background: TCR clusters were mostly donor specific. Regarding the study as a whole: The main location of contracting CD4+ clones was CM and EM, and that of contracting CD8+ clones was EMRA. A balance of CD4 and CD8 characterized clones contracting day 15 to 85, whereas later expanders leaned CD4+. There were some responding clones in pre-infection memory, which suggested that cross-reactive memory had joined.

This clonotype showed up just a few times. The antigen remains undetermined. The J segment lost 1 base and the V segment lost 3 bases, leaving 9 bases of the junction unmatched. This CDR3 has 17 residues. From germline, CDR1 is SGHDN and CDR2 FVKESK. TCRdb itself ran the 5' RACE reads through MiXCR, one entry per CDR3 protein. The table lists about 560,000 distinct CDR3 sequences, 20% to 25% of them singletons, with 8.4% in the top ten. This TCR came from an adult woman who had mild COVID-19 (a few samples of this study predate the infection). Cell type and time point are not known. Material for sequencing was PBMCs or a T cell subset sorted from them (not recorded which). The chain joins TRBV14 to TRBJ1-5; TRBD1 aligns across 7 bases. CDR3 nucleotides: TGTGCCAGCAGCCAGGAAACCGGGACAGCGAGCAATCAGCCCCAGCATTTT. Translated, it gives CASSQETGTASNQPQHF. Full variable domain (missing parts from reference TRBV14 and TRBJ1-5): EAGVTQFPSHSVIEKGQTVTLRCDPISGHDNLYWYRRVMGKEIKFLLHFVKESKQDESGMPNNRFLAERTGGTYSTLKVQPAELEDSGVYFCASSQETGTASNQPQHFGDGTRLSIL.